One sample yielded the 6 T cell receptor beta chains listed below, sequenced in a study of T cell clonality in common variable immunodeficiency. Study-level findings and limits: In common variable immunodeficiency, TCR beta chains reportedly carried fewer deletions and N-nucleotide insertions.

The protocol was immunoSEQ multiplex PCR, while the TCRdb copy is restricted to in-frame clones and leaves out a portion. The sample offers 25,000 to 30,000 clones and no singletons, the top ten holding approximately 3.1%. The antigens for these receptors are not known. The sample consisted of peripheral blood mononuclear cells. These receptors originate from a human donor with common variable immunodeficiency.

This clone has ten or more counts. The CDR3 end lies 3 residues beyond the end of the read and is filled in from the germline J gene. The chain combines TRBV20-1 with TRBJ1-1; tentative D call: TRBD1 (5 bases). There are 13 residues in the CDR3. CDR1 is DFQATT and CDR2 is SNEGSKA in the germline V gene (reference sequence). V lost 1 base to trimming and J lost 1 base, with 7 bases between them. Partial CDR3 DNA: TGCAGTGCTAGAGGGGGGGGGAACACTGAA. Its protein product is CSARGGGNTE. The full CDR3 protein reads CSARGGGNTEAFF.

This clone turned up a few times. The read stops 3 residues short of the end of the CDR3; the missing end is completed from the germline J gene. This chain uses TRBV30 with TRBJ2-7, with D uncertain. V was cut by 1 base and J by 1 base, with 11 bases left in between. The CDR3 extends over 14 amino acids. Germline values: CDR1 GTSNPN, CDR2 SVGIG (reference sequence). CDR3 DNA (partial): TGTGCCTGGAGTGAGGGTGCTTATTCCTACGAG. Its translation: CAWSEGAYSYE. The whole CDR3 reads CAWSEGAYSYEQYF.

CDR3 bases read: TGTGCCACCTTAGAAGAGACC. Translation gives CATLEET. The entire CDR3 protein reads CATLEETQYF. The chain couples TRBV6-2 or TRBV6-3 to TRBJ2-5; no definite D call. The read terminates 3 residues before the CDR3 end, so the remaining end is supplied by the germline J gene. V shed 10 bases and J shed 3 bases, with 6 bases lying between them. Germline CDR1 and CDR2: MNHEY and SVGEGT. The CDR3 has 10 residues.

With respect to this clone: The CDR3 goes on 3 residues after the read ends, and that part is filled in from the germline J gene. The chain joins TRBV7-9 to TRBJ2-5; a weak D match, TRBD1 (8 bases). V gave up 5 bases and J gave up 5 bases, with 18 bases separating them. This CDR3 contains 15 residues. Germline V CDR1 and CDR2: SEHNR, FQNEAQ (reference sequence). CDR3 sequence: CASSPKDREGETQYF. The sequenced CDR3 bases are TGTGCCAGCAGCCCAAAGGACAGGGAGGGGGAGACC.

This clone came up a few times. This CDR3 is CASSTSTGTASGNTIYF. The CDR3 DNA, read in part, is TGTGCCAGTAGTACATCGACAGGTACCGCCTCTGGAAACACC. This chain uses TRBV19 with TRBJ1-3, with D possibly being TRBD1 (6 bases). The read finishes 3 residues shy of the CDR3 end, and the germline J gene is used to complete it. With 4 bases removed from V and 0 bases from J, the gap between germline ends came to 16 bases. There are 17 residues in the CDR3. Per the germline V gene, CDR1 is LNHDA and CDR2 is SQIVND (reference sequence).

There are many counts of this clone. The CDR3 extends 3 residues past the end of the read, so its final part is completed from the germline J gene. The chain combines TRBV20-1 with TRBJ2-2, with TRBD1 identical over 7 bases. This CDR3 region has 16 residues. V was pared by 6 bases and J by 1 base, with 11 bases of the junction left unmatched. Germline loops: CDR1 DFQATT, CDR2 SNEGSKA (reference sequence). The CDR3 reads CSAPSPGTVNTGELFF. CDR3 bases read: TGCAGTGCCCCTTCCCCCGGGACAGTGAACACCGGGGAG.